These 27 T cell receptor beta chains were all obtained from the same sample, sequenced in a study of memory CD4+ T cells and cytomegalovirus serostatus. The sort gate was single viable CD3+CD4+CD8-CD45RO+ cells for memory CD4+ T cells. Sequenced by immunoSEQ multiplex PCR; TCRdb stores in-frame clones only, minus some. This table holds 55,000 to 75,000 clones, 82% found once. The sequenced sample consisted of memory CD4+ T cells from blood. The source of these receptors is an adult in good health and CMV-seronegative.

The J gene is TRBJ2-7, the V gene TRBV11-1; the match to TRBD1 covers 9 bases. The CDR3 runs 13 residues. Trimming removed 8 bases from V and 5 bases from J; junction bases left unmatched: 7. CDR1 and CDR2 from the germline V gene are SGHAT and FQDESV (reference sequence). CDR3 region: CASSKTGGHEQYF. CDR3 DNA: TGTGCCAGCTCAAAAACAGGGGGCCACGAGCAGTACTTC.

This clone was found once. The chain has TRBV18 and TRBJ1-3; no definite D call. The V and J ends lost 6 bases and 0 bases respectively, with 9 bases between them. CDR3 length: 14 residues. Germline V gene sequence: CDR1 KGHSH, CDR2 LQKENI. CDR3 in amino acids: CASSPRDSGNTIYF. The CDR3 DNA reads as TGTGCCAGCTCCCCAAGGGACTCTGGAAACACCATATATTTT.

The sample holds one count of this clone. V usage is TRBV2 and J usage is TRBJ2-3, with 9 bases fitting TRBD2. Germline V gene data show CDR1 as SNHLY and CDR2 as FYNNEI. This CDR3 has 16 amino acids. V trimming: 6 bases; J trimming: 4 bases; junction bases outside the gene matches: 11. The CDR3 nucleotides read TGTGCCAGCAGCTCTCGGGGCGGGAGGGCCGCAGATACGCAGTATTTT. Translating gives CASSSRGGRAADTQYF. Looking up the rest from reference TRBV2 and TRBJ2-3 gives the full variable domain: EPEVTQTPSHQVTQMGQEVILRCVPISNHLYFYWYRQILGQKVEFLVSFYNNEISEKSEIFDDQFSVERPDGSNFTLKIRSTKLEDSAMYFCASSSRGGRAADTQYFGPGTRLTVL.

This clone appeared a single time. The gene calls are TRBV19 and TRBJ1-1, with D perhaps matching TRBD1 (5 bases). V shed 3 bases and J shed 0 bases, with 17 bases lying between them. The germline V gene has CDR1 LNHDA and CDR2 SQIVND (reference sequence). The length of the CDR3 is 17 residues. The CDR3 region has the DNA TGTGCCAGTAGTATTAAAAAGGGACCGACTATGAACACTGAAGCTTTCTTT. Translating gives CASSIKKGPTMNTEAFF.

The genes are TRBV18 and TRBJ2-7; 9 bases are shared with TRBD1. Germline lookup yields CDR1 KGHSH and CDR2 LQKENI. The CDR3 loop spans 15 amino acids. V lost 4 bases to trimming and J lost 0 bases; unmatched junction nucleotides: 4. In DNA, the CDR3 is TGTGCCAGCTCACTCCGGGACAGGGTCTCCTACGAGCAGTACTTC. Translating it yields CASSLRDRVSYEQYF.

This clone came up a few times. This chain uses TRBV18 with TRBJ2-2; 10 nucleotides align to TRBD1. This CDR3 is built from 15 residues. The J segment lost 4 bases and the V segment lost 3 bases, leaving 2 bases of the junction unmatched. In germline, CDR1 is KGHSH, CDR2 LQKENI. CDR3 nucleotides: TGTGCCAGCTCACCGGGACAGGGGCTCACCGGGGAGCTGTTTTTT. It specifies CASSPGQGLTGELFF.

The chain recombines TRBV7-9 with TRBJ2-3; the D gene is possibly TRBD2 (5 bases). The CDR3 spans 14 residues. V was clipped by 0 bases and J by 11 bases, with 15 bases between them. The germline gives CDR1 SEHNR, CDR2 FQNEAQ (reference sequence). The CDR3 nucleotides read TGTGCCAGCAGCTTAGCGCTCGGGGAACGGGTGCAGTATTTT. Protein: CASSLALGERVQYF.

This chain links TRBV6-1 with TRBJ1-1; a possible D gene is TRBD1 (6 bases). The germline CDR1 and CDR2 sequences are MNHNS and SASEGT. The V gene lost 8 bases and the J gene lost 0 bases, with 10 bases spanning the gap. This CDR3 contains 13 residues. The CDR3 loop reads CASQGFMNTEAFF. CDR3 DNA: TGTGCCAGCCAGGGGTTTATGAACACTGAAGCTTTCTTT.

The chain recombines TRBV5-1 with TRBJ2-1; 11 bases line up with TRBD2. The CDR3 runs to 22 residues. The germline gives CDR1 SGHRS, CDR2 YFSETQ. J lost 0 bases, V lost 0 bases, and 17 bases had no gene match. The CDR3 bases are TGCGCCAGCAGCTTGGCCGGTTGGCCTAGCGGGAGGTACTTCAGCTCCTACAATGAGCAGTTCTTC. Its protein product is CASSLAGWPSGRYFSSYNEQFF. The complete variable domain, with remaining parts taken from reference TRBV5-1 and TRBJ2-1, reads KAGVTQTPRYLIKTRGQQVTLSCSPISGHRSVSWYQQTPGQGLQFLFEYFSETQRNKGNFPGRFSGRQFSNSRSEMNVSTLELGDSALYLCASSLAGWPSGRYFSSYNEQFFGPGTRLTVL.

The chain carries TRBV10-1 and TRBJ2-3; D uncertain. This CDR3 has 11 residues. Trimming removed 9 bases at V and 6 bases at J, with 10 bases between. Per the germline V gene, CDR1 is WNHNN and CDR2 is SYGVQD (reference sequence). The CDR3 protein is CASRSGDTQYF. DNA of the CDR3: TGCGCCAGTCGGTCCGGGGATACGCAGTATTTT.

CDR3 in DNA: TGTGCTAGTGGTTTGGTAGTTGGTCGGGGGTCTTACAATGAGCAGTTCTTC. It yields the protein CASGLVVGRGSYNEQFF. The chain couples TRBV12-5 to TRBJ2-1; D possibly corresponds to TRBD2 (6 bases). Germline V CDR1 and CDR2: LGHNT, FRNRAP. CDR3 length equals 17 residues. Trimming took 0 bases from V and 4 from J, leaving 16 bases between them.

The V and J genes are TRBV6-1 and TRBJ2-3, with D possibly matching TRBD2 (5 bases). Germline V gene sequence: CDR1 MNHNS, CDR2 SASEGT. With 4 bases removed from V and 4 bases from J, the gap between germline ends came to 9 bases. CDR3 length: 13 residues. DNA of the CDR3: TGTGCCAGCAGTGGTCAGGAGGCAGATACGCAGTATTTT. This gives the protein CASSGQEADTQYF.

The chain is built from TRBV18 and TRBJ2-3, with D possibly being TRBD1 or TRBD2 (5 bases each). The CDR3 contains 13 residues. V lost 3 bases, J lost 4 bases, and 8 bases lay in between. CDR1 KGHSH and CDR2 LQKENI come from the germline V gene. CDR3 DNA: TGTGCCAGCTCACCTCTGGGGGCAGATACGCAGTATTTT. Amino acid sequence: CASSPLGADTQYF.

The chain has TRBV19 and TRBJ2-1, with no clear D. The CDR3 sequence is 13 residues long. V lost 1 base to trimming and J lost 9 bases, with 10 bases between them. CDR1 is LNHDA, CDR2 SQIVND, per germline (reference sequence). In DNA form, the CDR3 reads TGTGCCAGTAGTATAGTGAGGCAGAGTGAGCAGTTCTTC. Translated, it gives CASSIVRQSEQFF.

This clone occurred a few times. The chain has TRBV4-2 and TRBJ2-1; 11 nucleotides line up with TRBD2. CDR1 and CDR2 from the germline V gene are LGHNA and YNFKEQ. With V trimmed by 0 bases and J by 8 bases, 12 bases remained unmatched. The CDR3 covers 18 residues. The CDR3 coding sequence is TGTGCCAGCAGCCAAGATATATGGGTAGCGGGAGGGCAAGATGAGCAGTTCTTC. Protein sequence: CASSQDIWVAGGQDEQFF.

This chain uses TRBV28 with TRBJ1-4; the D is unclear. Germline V gene lookup returns CDR1 MDHEN and CDR2 SYDVKM. The CDR3 totals 12 residues. Deletions cut 6 bases from V and 11 bases from J, with 13 bases between. DNA for the CDR3: TGTGCCAGCAGATATGCTGCGGGGAAACTGTTTTTT. It specifies CASRYAAGKLFF.

The chain links TRBV4-2 to TRBJ2-3, with 11 bases lining up with TRBD2. CDR1 and CDR2 from the germline V gene are LGHNA and YNFKEQ. This CDR3 has 17 residues. V gave up 1 base and J gave up 5 bases; unmatched junction bases: 8. In DNA, the CDR3 is TGTGCCAGCAGCCAAGTGGGGTCTAGCGGGGGGTTAGATACGCAGTATTTT. This gives the protein CASSQVGSSGGLDTQYF.

This clone is termed medium-sized. The chain links TRBV5-6 to TRBJ1-1; D gene unclear. CDR3 size: 13 residues. With 1 base removed from V and 2 bases from J, the gap between germline ends came to 6 bases. Per the germline V gene, CDR1 is SGHDT and CDR2 is YYEEEE. CDR3 loop: CASSLTLNTEAFF. The CDR3, as DNA: TGTGCCAGCAGCTTGACACTAAACACTGAAGCTTTCTTT.

This clone showed up just a few times. The V call is TRBV2, the J call TRBJ1-4; D unclear. The CDR3 length is 11 residues. Germline CDR1 reads SNHLY; CDR2 reads FYNNEI. Trimming removed 3 bases from V and 8 bases from J, with 4 bases in between. This chain's CDR3 is CASSESEKLFF. The CDR3 DNA reads TGTGCCAGCAGTGAGAGCGAAAAACTGTTTTTT.

The gene calls are TRBV7-3 and TRBJ2-5; D is perhaps TRBD1 (5 bases). Germline CDR1 SGHTA, CDR2 FQGTGA. This CDR3 has 15 residues. Trimming stripped 1 base from V and 1 base from J, with 10 bases between. CDR3 in amino acids: CASSLMGRLQETQYF. Written as DNA, the CDR3 is TGTGCCAGCAGCTTAATGGGGCGCCTCCAAGAGACCCAGTACTTC.

This chain links TRBV6-5 with TRBJ2-7; no clear D. V was clipped by 6 bases and J by 2 bases, with 8 bases between them. The length of the CDR3 is 12 residues. Germline V CDR1 and CDR2: MNHEY, SVGAGI. The CDR3 coding sequence is TGTGCCAGCAGGTCCCCGACCTACGAGCAGTACTTC. Protein product: CASRSPTYEQYF.

The V gene is TRBV10-2, the J gene TRBJ1-2, with 9 bases aligning to TRBD1. This CDR3 is built from 13 residues. The V segment lost 8 bases and the J segment 3 bases; nucleotides outside the gene matches: 4. Germline V lookup: CDR1 WSHSY, CDR2 SAAADI. The CDR3 DNA sequence: TGCGCCAGCTCCCGGGACAGGGACTATGGCTACACCTTC. Its protein is CASSRDRDYGYTF.

This chain joins TRBV7-3 and TRBJ2-3; D gene ambiguous. Germline-derived CDR1 and CDR2 are SGHTA and FQGTGA. The CDR3 is 15 amino acids. Trimming took off 3 bases at V and 0 bases at J, with 10 bases between the two ends. CDR3 amino acids: CASSLSDISTDTQYF. In nucleotides, the CDR3 is TGTGCCAGCAGCTTGAGTGACATTAGCACAGATACGCAGTATTTT.

The chain combines TRBV5-1 with TRBJ2-5, with TRBD2 matching over 7 bases. The CDR3 contains 16 residues. Germline CDR1 and CDR2: SGHRS and YFSETQ. The ends lost 4 bases at V and 2 bases at J; junction bases unmatched: 11. CDR3 in DNA: TGCGCCAGCAGCCTTGGGGGGGGGTTGAATCAAGAGACCCAGTACTTC. Protein sequence: CASSLGGGLNQETQYF. The complete variable domain, with remaining parts taken from reference TRBV5-1 and TRBJ2-5, reads KAGVTQTPRYLIKTRGQQVTLSCSPISGHRSVSWYQQTPGQGLQFLFEYFSETQRNKGNFPGRFSGRQFSNSRSEMNVSTLELGDSALYLCASSLGGGLNQETQYFGPGTRLLVL.

The chain combines TRBV19 with TRBJ1-1; 7 nucleotides match TRBD1. Germline V gives CDR1 LNHDA, CDR2 SQIVND (reference sequence). CDR3 length: 17 amino acids. J lost 4 bases, V lost 4 bases, and 15 bases had no gene match. CDR3 DNA: TGTGCCAGTAGTACAAGGAGGGGGCAAGGTGTGGGCACTGAAGCTTTCTTT. Its protein is CASSTRRGQGVGTEAFF.

The V call is TRBV19, the J call TRBJ2-7; 9 bases line up with TRBD2. This CDR3 has 14 amino acids. J lost 5 bases, V lost 4 bases, and 6 bases had no gene match. The germline V gene has CDR1 LNHDA and CDR2 SQIVND (reference sequence). The CDR3: CASSSGRAADEQYF. The CDR3 nucleotides are TGTGCCAGTAGTAGCGGGAGGGCGGCCGACGAGCAGTACTTC.

The V call is TRBV19, the J call TRBJ1-1; 7 bases are a match to TRBD1. Losses at the gene ends were 8 bases for V and 1 base for J; bases not matched to a gene: 4. CDR3 length: 13 residues. The germline V gene encodes CDR1 LNHDA and CDR2 SQIVND (reference sequence). Here the CDR3 DNA reads TGTGCCAGTGGGAGACAGGGGAACACTGAAGCTTTCTTT. This gives the protein CASGRQGNTEAFF.